These 17 T cell receptor beta chains share one sample of origin, sequenced in a study of blood T cell repertoires in COVID-19. Sequencing was performed with immunoSEQ multiplex PCR; in TCRdb, only in-frame clones are kept and a portion is missing. Among around 190,000 clones listed, about nine tenths were seen once. The sample consisted of peripheral blood. The receptors were gathered from a man aged 18 to 35 with active or convalescent COVID-19.

The chain links TRBV15 to TRBJ2-5, with 9 bases lining up with TRBD2. J gave up 4 bases and V 0 bases, and 6 bases lay outside the gene matches. The CDR3 contains 16 residues. The germline gives CDR1 LNHNV, CDR2 YYDKDF (reference sequence). The CDR3: CATSRDRASGVETQYF. Written as DNA, the CDR3 is TGTGCCACCAGCAGAGATCGGGCTAGCGGGGTAGAGACCCAGTACTTC.

The V call is TRBV4-1, the J call TRBJ2-7; 7 bases map to TRBD1. The CDR3 extends over 16 amino acids. Looked up from germline, CDR1 is MGHRA and CDR2 is YSYEKL. V dropped 2 bases and J dropped 4; count of bases not matched to a gene: 11. The CDR3 sequence is CASSQSSPGQQYEQYF. The CDR3 region has the DNA TGCGCCAGCAGCCAAAGTTCCCCGGGACAGCAATACGAGCAGTACTTC.

The rearrangement links TRBV10-1 to TRBJ2-7, with TRBD2 matching over 10 bases. The germline gives CDR1 WNHNN, CDR2 SYGVQD (reference sequence). This CDR3 has 17 amino acids. The V segment lost 7 bases and the J segment 6 bases; nucleotides outside the gene matches: 18. The CDR3 protein is CASIPPKPLAGDCEQYF. For the CDR3, the DNA is TGCGCCAGCATCCCCCCAAAGCCCCTAGCGGGGGATTGCGAGCAGTACTTC.

This clone occurred a few times. The chain recombines TRBV18 with TRBJ1-1; 10 bases are shared with TRBD1. Unmatched junction bases numbered 12, after V lost 4 bases and J lost 4 bases. The germline V gene has CDR1 KGHSH and CDR2 LQKENI. There are 17 residues in the CDR3. CDR3 sequence reads: CASSQKPGQGRSTEAFF. The CDR3 DNA follows: TGTGCCAGCTCACAGAAACCGGGACAGGGGCGGAGCACTGAAGCTTTCTTT. Complete variable domain (other parts from reference TRBV18 and TRBJ1-1): NAGVMQNPRHLVRRRGQEARLRCSPMKGHSHVYWYRQLPEEGLKFMVYLQKENIIDESGMPKERFSAEFPKEGPSILRIQQVVRGDSAAYFCASSQKPGQGRSTEAFFGQGTRLTVV.

The chain uses TRBV6-6 and TRBJ1-1; 9 bases are a match to TRBD1. Germline V gives CDR1 MNHNY, CDR2 SVGAGI (reference sequence). This CDR3 spans 16 amino acids. With 4 bases clipped from V and 3 bases from J, the junction kept 9 bases outside the gene matches. The CDR3 region is CASSSQDRGSDTEAFF. CDR3 DNA: TGTGCCAGCAGTTCCCAGGACAGGGGATCGGACACTGAAGCTTTCTTT.

The V gene is TRBV7-2, the J gene TRBJ2-3; D may be TRBD2 (6 bases). This CDR3 spans 15 amino acids. Germline assignment: CDR1 SGHTA and CDR2 FQGNSA. The V and J ends lost 5 bases and 4 bases respectively, with 16 bases between them. Here the CDR3 DNA reads TGTGCCAGCAGCCCACGGGACTGGCTTGCAGATACGCAGTATTTT. This gives the protein CASSPRDWLADTQYF.

In this sample, this clone turned up a few times. The chain uses TRBV6-2 or TRBV6-3 and TRBJ1-2; the D is unclear. V dropped 4 bases and J dropped 0 bases, with 9 bases sitting between them. This CDR3 is 14 amino acids long. Germline CDR1 is MNHEY and CDR2 is SVGEGT. CDR3 bases: TGTGCCAGCAGTTCCTCGGCAGCTAACTATGGCTACACCTTC. Translated, it gives CASSSSAANYGYTF.

J is TRBJ1-2 and V is TRBV5-4; D is ambiguous. Germline V gives CDR1 SGHNT, CDR2 YYREEE (reference sequence). Trimming cost V 4 bases and J 5 bases, with 15 bases left between them. The CDR3 totals 14 residues. CDR3 protein: CASSGPLGRYGYTF. CDR3 DNA sequence: TGTGCCAGCAGCGGACCGTTGGGGAGGTATGGCTACACCTTC.

The chain uses TRBV19 and TRBJ2-3; 8 bases map to TRBD2. This CDR3 is 17 amino acids long. CDR1 and CDR2 (germline): LNHDA, SQIVND (reference sequence). After removal of 7 bases from V and 1 base from J, the junction contained 13 bases not matched to a gene. The CDR3 region is CASTTTISGTGTDTQYF. Here the CDR3 DNA reads TGTGCCAGTACCACAACTATTAGCGGGACCGGCACAGATACGCAGTATTTT.

J is TRBJ2-1 and V is TRBV19; TRBD1 agrees at 7 bases. The germline gives CDR1 LNHDA, CDR2 SQIVND (reference sequence). The trim removed 5 bases at V and 5 bases at J, leaving 18 bases unmatched. The CDR3 is made up of 18 amino acids. The CDR3 region is CASSPPWGTVKLNNEQFF. Written as DNA, the CDR3 is TGTGCCAGTAGTCCCCCCTGGGGGACAGTCAAACTCAACAATGAGCAGTTCTTC.

The rearrangement joins TRBV5-1 to TRBJ2-7; 10 bases map to TRBD1. J gave up 6 bases and V 4 bases, and 13 bases lay outside the gene matches. CDR1 and CDR2 from the germline V gene are SGHRS and YFSETQ. CDR3 length: 16 amino acids. CDR3 sequence reads: CASSAGNPGQGLEQYF. In DNA form, the CDR3 reads TGCGCCAGCAGCGCCGGAAACCCGGGACAGGGGCTCGAGCAGTACTTC.

The rearrangement joins TRBV19 to TRBJ1-2; TRBD1 is a possible D gene (5 bases). The V gene's germline CDR1 is LNHDA and CDR2 SQIVND (reference sequence). The CDR3 has 16 residues. Trimming removed 3 bases from V and 2 bases from J, with 16 bases in between. CDR3 sequence: CASSMQSRTPNYGYTF. Here the CDR3 DNA reads TGTGCCAGTAGTATGCAATCGAGGACACCAAACTATGGCTACACCTTC.

This CDR3 reads CAWSGGPPGKAFF. Here the CDR3 DNA reads TGTGCCTGGAGTGGGGGCCCTCCAGGGAAAGCTTTCTTT. The chain employs TRBV30 and TRBJ1-1, with D possibly TRBD1 on 5 matching bases. This CDR3 comprises 13 residues. The germline V gene has CDR1 GTSNPN and CDR2 SVGIG (reference sequence). V was trimmed by 1 base and J by 9 bases, leaving 15 bases between them.

This rearrangement joins TRBV7-3 to TRBJ1-2; TRBD1 matches 9 bases. There are 13 residues in the CDR3. Trimming at V came to 5 bases and at J to 5 bases, leaving 3 bases not matched to a gene. Germline V gene sequence: CDR1 SGHTA, CDR2 FQGTGA. The CDR3 is CASSPTGGYGYTF. The CDR3 coding sequence is TGTGCCAGCAGCCCGACAGGGGGTTATGGCTACACCTTC.

The chain joins TRBV7-2 to TRBJ1-2; the D gene is possibly TRBD1 (6 bases). V was clipped by 3 bases and J by 4 bases, with 15 bases between them. Germline-derived CDR1 and CDR2 are SGHTA and FQGNSA. The CDR3 runs 15 residues. CDR3 in amino acids: CASSLVQGFTYGYTF. CDR3 nucleotide sequence: TGTGCCAGCAGCTTGGTACAGGGTTTTACCTATGGCTACACCTTC.

The chain uses TRBV11-2 and TRBJ1-5; TRBD1 agrees at 7 bases. With V trimmed by 5 bases and J by 1 base, 5 bases remained unmatched. Germline V lookup: CDR1 SGHAT, CDR2 FQNNGV. This CDR3 region has 15 residues. CDR3 in DNA: TGTGCCAGCAGCGAACTGACAGGGAGCAATCAGCCCCAGCATTTT. Its protein is CASSELTGSNQPQHF.

This chain uses TRBV19 with TRBJ1-5, with a tentative D call TRBD1 (5 bases). V lost 5 bases to trimming and J lost 4 bases, with 6 bases between them. The V gene's germline CDR1 is LNHDA and CDR2 SQIVND (reference sequence). The length of the CDR3 is 12 residues. The CDR3 reads CASSDSNQPQHF. CDR3 coding DNA: TGTGCCAGTAGTGACAGTAATCAGCCCCAGCATTTT.